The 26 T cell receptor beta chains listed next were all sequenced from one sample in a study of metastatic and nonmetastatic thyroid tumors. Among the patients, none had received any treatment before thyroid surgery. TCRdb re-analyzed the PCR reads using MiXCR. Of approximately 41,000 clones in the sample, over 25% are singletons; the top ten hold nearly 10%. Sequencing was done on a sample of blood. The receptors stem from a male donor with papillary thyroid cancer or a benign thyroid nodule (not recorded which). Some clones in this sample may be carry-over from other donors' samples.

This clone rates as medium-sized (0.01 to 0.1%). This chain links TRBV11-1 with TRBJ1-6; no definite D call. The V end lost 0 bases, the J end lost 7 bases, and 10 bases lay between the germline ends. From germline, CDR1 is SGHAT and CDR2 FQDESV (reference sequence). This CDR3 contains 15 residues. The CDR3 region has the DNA TGTGCCAGCAGCTTAGCGCAATGGGAGAATTCACCCCTCCACTTT. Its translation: CASSLAQWENSPLHF.

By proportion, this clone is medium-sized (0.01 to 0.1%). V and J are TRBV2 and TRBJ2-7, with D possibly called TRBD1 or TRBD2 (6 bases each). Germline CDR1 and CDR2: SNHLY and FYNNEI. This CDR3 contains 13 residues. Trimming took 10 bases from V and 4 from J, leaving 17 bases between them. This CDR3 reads CATNRGPRYEQYF. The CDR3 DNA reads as TGTGCCACCAACCGGGGGCCGAGGTACGAGCAGTACTTC.

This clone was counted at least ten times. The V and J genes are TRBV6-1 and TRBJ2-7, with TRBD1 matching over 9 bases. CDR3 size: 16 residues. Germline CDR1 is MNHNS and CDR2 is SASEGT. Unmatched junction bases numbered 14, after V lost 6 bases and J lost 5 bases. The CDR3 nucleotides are TGTGCCAGCAGGGGGACCCGGGACAGGGATATCGACGAGCAGTACTTC. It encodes CASRGTRDRDIDEQYF.

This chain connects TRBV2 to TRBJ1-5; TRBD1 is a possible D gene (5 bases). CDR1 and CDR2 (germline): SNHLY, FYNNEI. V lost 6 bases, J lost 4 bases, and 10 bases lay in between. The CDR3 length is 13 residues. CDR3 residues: CASRSGVNQPQHF. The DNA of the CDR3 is TGTGCCAGCAGATCGGGGGTAAATCAGCCCCAGCATTTT.

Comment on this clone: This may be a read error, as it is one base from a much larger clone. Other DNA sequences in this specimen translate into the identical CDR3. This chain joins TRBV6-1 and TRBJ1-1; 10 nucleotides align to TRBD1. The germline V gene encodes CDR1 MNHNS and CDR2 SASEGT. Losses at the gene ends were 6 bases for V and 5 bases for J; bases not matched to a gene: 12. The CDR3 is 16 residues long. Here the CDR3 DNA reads TGTGCCAGCAGCCCCCGGGACAGGGGCGTAAGGACTGAAGCTTTCTTT. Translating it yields CASSPRDRGVRTEAFF.

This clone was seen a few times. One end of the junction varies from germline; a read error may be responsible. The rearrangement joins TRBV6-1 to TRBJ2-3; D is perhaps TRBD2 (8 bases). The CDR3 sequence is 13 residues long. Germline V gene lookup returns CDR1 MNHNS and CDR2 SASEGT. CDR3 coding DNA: TGTGCCATCAACGGGAGGGGGACAGATACGCAATATTTT. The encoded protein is CAINGRGTDTQYF.

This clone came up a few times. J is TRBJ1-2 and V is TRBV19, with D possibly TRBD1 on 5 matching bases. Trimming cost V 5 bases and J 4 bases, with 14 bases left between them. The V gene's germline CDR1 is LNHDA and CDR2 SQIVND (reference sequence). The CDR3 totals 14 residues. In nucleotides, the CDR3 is TGTGCCAGTAGTCTTCCTGGGACCGCCTATGGCTACACCTTC. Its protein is CASSLPGTAYGYTF.

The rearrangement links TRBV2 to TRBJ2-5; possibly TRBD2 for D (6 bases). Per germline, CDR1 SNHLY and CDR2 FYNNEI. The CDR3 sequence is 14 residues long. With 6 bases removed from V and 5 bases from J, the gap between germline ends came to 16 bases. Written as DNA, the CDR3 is TGTGCCAGCAGACCAGGAACGGGGAGGGAGACCCAGTACTTC. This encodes CASRPGTGRETQYF.

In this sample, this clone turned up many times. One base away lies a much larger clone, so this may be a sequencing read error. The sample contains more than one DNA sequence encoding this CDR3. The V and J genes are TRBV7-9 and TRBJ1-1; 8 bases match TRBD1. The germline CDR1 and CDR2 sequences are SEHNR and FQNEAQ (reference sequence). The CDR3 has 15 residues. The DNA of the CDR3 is TGTGCCAGCAGCTTCGGACAGGGACGAGGCACTGAAGCCTTCTTT. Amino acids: CASSFGQGRGTEAFF. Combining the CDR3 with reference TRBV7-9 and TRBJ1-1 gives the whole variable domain DTGVSQNPRHKITKRGQNVTFRCDPISEHNRLYWYRQTLGQGPEFLTYFQNEAQLEKSRLLSDRFSAERPKGSFSTLEIQRTEQGDSAMYLCASSFGQGRGTEAFFGQGTRLTVV.

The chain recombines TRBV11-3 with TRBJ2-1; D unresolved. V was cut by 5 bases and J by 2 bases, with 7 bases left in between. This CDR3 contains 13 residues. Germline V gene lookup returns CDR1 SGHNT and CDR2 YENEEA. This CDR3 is CASSESTYNEQFF. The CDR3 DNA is TGTGCCAGCAGCGAGTCGACCTACAATGAGCAGTTCTTC.

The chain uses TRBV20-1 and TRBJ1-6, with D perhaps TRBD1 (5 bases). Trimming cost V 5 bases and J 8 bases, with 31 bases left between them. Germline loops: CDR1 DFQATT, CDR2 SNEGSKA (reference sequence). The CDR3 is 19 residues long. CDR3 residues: CSAPQIAAEGTLEYSPLHF. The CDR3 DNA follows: TGCAGTGCTCCCCAAATCGCAGCGGAAGGGACCCTTGAGTATTCACCCCTCCACTTT.

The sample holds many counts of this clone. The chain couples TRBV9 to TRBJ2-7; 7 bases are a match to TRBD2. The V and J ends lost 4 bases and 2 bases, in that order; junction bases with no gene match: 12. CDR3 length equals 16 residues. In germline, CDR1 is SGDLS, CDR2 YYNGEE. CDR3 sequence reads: CASSPGVASGAYEQYF. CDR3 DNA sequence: TGTGCCAGCAGCCCCGGGGTGGCTAGCGGAGCCTACGAGCAGTACTTC. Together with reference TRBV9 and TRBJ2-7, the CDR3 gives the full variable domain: DSGVTQTPKHLITATGQRVTLRCSPRSGDLSVYWYQQSLDQGLQFLIQYYNGEERAKGNILERFSAQQFPDLHSELNLSSLELGDSALYFCASSPGVASGAYEQYFGPGTRLTVT.

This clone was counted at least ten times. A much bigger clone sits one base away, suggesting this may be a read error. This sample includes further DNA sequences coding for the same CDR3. The DNA for the CDR3 is TGCGCCAGCAGCTTGGCACGGGGGGCGAACACCGGGGAGTTGTTTTTT. Protein sequence: CASSLARGANTGELFF. The V call is TRBV5-1, the J call TRBJ2-2, with a tentative D call TRBD2 (7 bases). CDR3 length equals 16 residues. Looked up from germline, CDR1 is SGHRS and CDR2 is YFSETQ. Filled out from reference TRBV5-1 and TRBJ2-2, the complete variable domain reads KAGVTQTPRYLIKTRGQQVTLSCSPISGHRSVSWYQQTPGQGLQFLFEYFSETQRNKGNFPGRFSGRQFSNSRSEMNVSTLELGDSALYLCASSLARGANTGELFFGEGSRLTVL.

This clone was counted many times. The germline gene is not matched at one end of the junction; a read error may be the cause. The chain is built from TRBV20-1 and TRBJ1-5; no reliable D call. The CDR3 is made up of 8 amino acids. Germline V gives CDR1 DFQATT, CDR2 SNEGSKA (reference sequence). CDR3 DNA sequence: TGCAGTGCCCGAAATGAGGATTTT. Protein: CSARNEDF.

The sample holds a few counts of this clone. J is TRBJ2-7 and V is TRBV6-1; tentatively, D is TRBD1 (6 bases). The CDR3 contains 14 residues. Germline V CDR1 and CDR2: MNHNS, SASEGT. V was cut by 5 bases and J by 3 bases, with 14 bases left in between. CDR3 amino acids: CASSRQDSLYEQYF. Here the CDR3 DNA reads TGTGCCAGCAGTAGGCAGGACAGTCTCTACGAGCAGTACTTC.

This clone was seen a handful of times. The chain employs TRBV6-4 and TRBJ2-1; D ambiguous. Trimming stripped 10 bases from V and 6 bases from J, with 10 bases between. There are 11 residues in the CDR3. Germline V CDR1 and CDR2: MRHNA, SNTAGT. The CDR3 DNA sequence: TGTGCCACCCGGATAGGCAATGAGCAGTTCTTC. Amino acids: CATRIGNEQFF.

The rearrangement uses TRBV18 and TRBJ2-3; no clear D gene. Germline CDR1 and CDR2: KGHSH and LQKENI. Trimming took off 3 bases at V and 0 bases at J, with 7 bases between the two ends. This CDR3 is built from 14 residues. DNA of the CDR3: TGTGCCAGCTCACCCGGACCTAGCACAGATACGCAGTATTTT. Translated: CASSPGPSTDTQYF.

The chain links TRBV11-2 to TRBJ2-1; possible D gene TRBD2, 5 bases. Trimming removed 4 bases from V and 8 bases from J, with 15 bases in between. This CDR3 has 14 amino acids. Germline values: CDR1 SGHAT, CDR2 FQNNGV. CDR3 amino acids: CASSSRDSRDEQFF. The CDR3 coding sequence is TGTGCCAGCAGCTCGAGGGATAGCCGGGATGAGCAGTTCTTC.

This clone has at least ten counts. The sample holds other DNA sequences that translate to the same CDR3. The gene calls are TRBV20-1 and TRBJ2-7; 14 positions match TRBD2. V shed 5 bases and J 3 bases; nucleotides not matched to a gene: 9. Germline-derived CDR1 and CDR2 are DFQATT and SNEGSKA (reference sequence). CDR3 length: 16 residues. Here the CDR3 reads CSALDSGLAGGYEQYF. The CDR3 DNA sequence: TGCAGTGCTTTAGACAGCGGACTAGCGGGGGGCTACGAGCAGTACTTC.

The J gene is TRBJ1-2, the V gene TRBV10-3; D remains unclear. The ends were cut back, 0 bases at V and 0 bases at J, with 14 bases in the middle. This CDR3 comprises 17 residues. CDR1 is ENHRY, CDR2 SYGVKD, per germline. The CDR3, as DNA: TGTGCCATCAGTGAGTCTGGCATCCTGTCGACTAACTATGGCTACACCTTC. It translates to CAISESGILSTNYGYTF.

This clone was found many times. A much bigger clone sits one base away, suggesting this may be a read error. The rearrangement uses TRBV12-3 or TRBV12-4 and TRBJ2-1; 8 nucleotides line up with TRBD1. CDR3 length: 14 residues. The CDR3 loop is CASLDRGSYNEQSF. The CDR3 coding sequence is TGTGCCAGCCTTGACAGGGGATCCTACAATGAGCAGTCCTTC.

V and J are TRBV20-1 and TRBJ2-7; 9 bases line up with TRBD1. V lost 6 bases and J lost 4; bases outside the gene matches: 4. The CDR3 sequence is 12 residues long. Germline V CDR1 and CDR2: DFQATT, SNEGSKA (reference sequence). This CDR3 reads CSAGQGRYEQYF. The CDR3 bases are TGCAGTGCGGGACAGGGTCGATACGAGCAGTACTTC.

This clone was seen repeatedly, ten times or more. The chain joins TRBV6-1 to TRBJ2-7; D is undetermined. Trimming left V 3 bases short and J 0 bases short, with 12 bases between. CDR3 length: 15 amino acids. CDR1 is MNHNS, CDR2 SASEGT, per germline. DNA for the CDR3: TGTGCCAGCAGTGATAACAGCCAGAGCTCCTACGAGCAGTACTTC. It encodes CASSDNSQSSYEQYF.

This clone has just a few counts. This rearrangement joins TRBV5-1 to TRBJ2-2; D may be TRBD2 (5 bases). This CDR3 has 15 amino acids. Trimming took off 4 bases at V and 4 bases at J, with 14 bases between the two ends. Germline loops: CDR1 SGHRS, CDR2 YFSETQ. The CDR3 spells CASSHIEGGTGELFF. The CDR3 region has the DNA TGCGCCAGCAGCCACATCGAGGGCGGCACCGGGGAGCTGTTTTTT.

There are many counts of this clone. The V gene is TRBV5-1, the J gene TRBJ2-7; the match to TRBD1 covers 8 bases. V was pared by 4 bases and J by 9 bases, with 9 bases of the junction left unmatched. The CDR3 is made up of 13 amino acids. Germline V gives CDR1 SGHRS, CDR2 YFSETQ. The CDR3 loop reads CASSIAQGALQYF. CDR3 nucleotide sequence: TGCGCCAGCAGCATTGCCCAGGGGGCGTTGCAGTACTTC.

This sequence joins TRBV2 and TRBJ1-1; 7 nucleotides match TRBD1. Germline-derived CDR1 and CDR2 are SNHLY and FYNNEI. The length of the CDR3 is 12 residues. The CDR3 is CDRGQVMAEAFF. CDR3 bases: TGTGACAGAGGACAGGTTATGGCTGAAGCTTTCTTT. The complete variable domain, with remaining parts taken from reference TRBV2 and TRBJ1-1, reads EPEVTQTPSHQVTQMGQEVILRCVPISNHLYFYWYRQILGQKVEFLVSFYNNEISEKSEIFDDQFSVERPDGSNFTLKIRSTKLEDSAMYFCDRGQVMAEAFFGQGTRLTVV.